Described below is a single T cell receptor beta chain sequence and its context. Its antigen remains unknown. Reverse transcription of about 0.5 to 1 ug RNA was performed with random hexamers. Multiplex PCR with immunoSEQ amplified the TCR beta CDR3 across 54 Vbeta and 13 Jbeta. TCRdb ran MiXCR on the immunoSEQ multiplex PCR reads and lists one entry per CDR3 protein. The sample shows about 200,000 distinct CDR3 sequences, about 93% of them seen only once. This CDR3 region has 16 residues. Trimming removed 7 bases from V and 2 bases from J; junction bases left unmatched: 12. Germline-derived CDR1 and CDR2 are MNHEY and SMNVEV (reference sequence). This specimen belongs to a study of CD8 T cells in Susac syndrome. Whole-study results and caveats: The authors acknowledged that the study's TCR sequencing and HLA analysis involved relatively few individuals.

CD8+ and CD4+ blood T cells underwent TCR beta sequencing. Isolation of CD8+ and CD4+ T cells was performed negatively, whereas enrichment of TEMRA cells was done by FACS. The rearrangement links TRBV27 to TRBJ2-3, with 7 bases fitting TRBD2. The source is a human donor with multiple sclerosis. The material sequenced was CD8+ T cells from PBMCs. The CDR3 DNA reads as TGTGCCAGCAATTTGGCTAGCGGCCGAGCCACAGATACGCAGTATTTT. This sequence encodes CASNLASGRATDTQYF.